These 28 T cell receptor beta chains share one sample of origin, sequenced in a study of cytomegalovirus exposure and HLA in healthy donors. The study ran its PCR with 60 Vbeta and 13 Jbeta primers. TCRdb keeps only in-frame clones here, not all; method: immunoSEQ multiplex PCR. The sample includes about 190,000 clones, 70% to 80% of them seen just once. Material for sequencing was PBMCs. These receptors originate from a woman between 45 and 60 years old in good health and CMV-seronegative.

This chain uses TRBV2 with TRBJ2-5; D might be TRBD1 (6 bases). Trimming pared 4 bases from V and 4 bases from J, leaving 10 bases between. The germline CDR1 and CDR2 sequences are SNHLY and FYNNEI. The CDR3 has 13 amino acids. The CDR3 loop is CASSGQAGETQYF. The CDR3 DNA reads as TGTGCCAGCAGTGGACAGGCCGGAGAGACCCAGTACTTC.

V gene TRBV27 combines with J gene TRBJ2-5; TRBD1 is a possible D gene (6 bases). CDR3 length: 14 amino acids. From germline, CDR1 is MNHEY and CDR2 SMNVEV (reference sequence). Trimming removed 7 bases at V and 4 bases at J, with 16 bases between. In DNA, the CDR3 is TGTGCCAGCAAATTATGGGGCAGGGGAGAGACCCAGTACTTC. Its translation: CASKLWGRGETQYF.

The V gene is TRBV5-1, the J gene TRBJ1-2; D is uncertain. The CDR3 is made up of 14 amino acids. V lost 3 bases, J lost 2 bases, and 11 bases lay in between. Germline V gene data show CDR1 as SGHRS and CDR2 as YFSETQ. CDR3 sequence reads: CASSSETANYGYTF. CDR3 in DNA: TGCGCCAGCAGCTCCGAGACTGCCAACTATGGCTACACCTTC. The whole variable domain, filled in from reference TRBV5-1 and TRBJ1-2, reads KAGVTQTPRYLIKTRGQQVTLSCSPISGHRSVSWYQQTPGQGLQFLFEYFSETQRNKGNFPGRFSGRQFSNSRSEMNVSTLELGDSALYLCASSSETANYGYTFGSGTRLTVV.

V is TRBV5-4 and J is TRBJ2-5; D not resolved. The germline gives CDR1 SGHNT, CDR2 YYREEE (reference sequence). The ends were cut back, 4 bases at V and 1 base at J, with 8 bases in the middle. The CDR3 covers 13 residues. CDR3 sequence: CASSGHIQETQYF. The DNA for the CDR3 is TGTGCCAGCAGCGGGCACATCCAAGAGACCCAGTACTTC. Drawing the rest from reference TRBV5-4 and TRBJ2-5, the complete variable domain is ETGVTQSPTHLIKTRGQQVTLRCSSQSGHNTVSWYQQALGQGPQFIFQYYREEENGRGNFPPRFSGLQFPNYSSELNVNALELDDSALYLCASSGHIQETQYFGPGTRLLVL.

This clone has only one observation. This sequence joins TRBV5-1 and TRBJ2-1, with D possibly matching TRBD1 (6 bases). The CDR3 is made up of 13 amino acids. V was shortened by 4 bases and J by 5 bases, with 10 bases between the two germline ends. CDR1 and CDR2 (germline): SGHRS, YFSETQ. DNA for the CDR3: TGCGCCAGCAGCCGGGACACCAACAATGAGCAGTTCTTC. This encodes CASSRDTNNEQFF.

The rearrangement joins TRBV7-6 to TRBJ1-2; 7 bases agree with TRBD1. CDR1 is SGHVS, CDR2 FNYEAQ, per germline. CDR3 length: 14 amino acids. The trim removed 1 base at V and 5 bases at J, leaving 4 bases unmatched. The CDR3 loop is CASSLGSTGYGYTF. The DNA for the CDR3 is TGTGCCAGCAGCTTAGGGTCGACAGGGTATGGCTACACCTTC.

The CDR3 here is CASSSDGTGYQPQHF. The DNA for the CDR3 is TGTGCCAGCAGTTCTGACGGGACAGGCTATCAGCCCCAGCATTTT. The chain joins TRBV7-9 to TRBJ1-5, with TRBD1 matching 8 bases. CDR1 is SEHNR and CDR2 is FQNEAQ in the germline V gene (reference sequence). The CDR3 sequence is 15 residues long. V gave up 6 bases and J gave up 5 bases; unmatched junction bases: 9. The full variable domain, rest sourced from reference TRBV7-9 and TRBJ1-5, is DTGVSQNPRHKITKRGQNVTFRCDPISEHNRLYWYRQTLGQGPEFLTYFQNEAQLEKSRLLSDRFSAERPKGSFSTLEIQRTEQGDSAMYLCASSSDGTGYQPQHFGDGTRLSIL.

This clone was counted between two and nine times. V gene TRBV25-1 combines with J gene TRBJ1-1; D remains ambiguous. The germline V and J ends were trimmed by 4 bases and 4 bases, with 13 bases remaining between them. CDR3 length: 14 residues. Germline CDR1 is MGHDK and CDR2 is SYGVNS. The CDR3 DNA is TGTGCCAGCAGTGGACCGACTGGCCGCACTGAAGCTTTCTTT. This gives the protein CASSGPTGRTEAFF.

The chain combines TRBV7-2 with TRBJ1-2, with D unclear. The CDR3 has 12 residues. Germline V gene sequence: CDR1 SGHTA, CDR2 FQGNSA. Trimming took off 3 bases at V and 2 bases at J, with 4 bases between the two ends. This chain's CDR3 is CASSFPNYGYTF. As DNA, the CDR3 is TGTGCCAGCAGCTTCCCGAACTATGGCTACACCTTC.

The chain links TRBV5-4 to TRBJ2-7; TRBD2 aligns across 10 bases. CDR3 length: 14 residues. Germline CDR1 reads SGHNT; CDR2 reads YYREEE (reference sequence). The trim removed 5 bases at V and 3 bases at J, leaving 5 bases unmatched. The CDR3 loop reads CASRPAGGGYEQYF. Written as DNA, the CDR3 is TGTGCCAGCAGACCAGCGGGAGGGGGCTACGAGCAGTACTTC.

The sample holds one count of this clone. One junction end does not reproduce the germline sequence, and a read error may be involved. The chain couples TRBV7-9 to TRBJ2-7, with 7 bases aligning to TRBD1. CDR3 length equals 14 residues. Germline assignment: CDR1 SEHNR and CDR2 FQNEAQ (reference sequence). The CDR3 DNA reads as TGTTCCAGCAGCCCGCGGACAGGACCTTACGAGCAGTACTTC. It yields the protein CSSSPRTGPYEQYF. Drawing the rest from reference TRBV7-9 and TRBJ2-7, the complete variable domain is DTGVSQNPRHKITKRGQNVTFRCDPISEHNRLYWYRQTLGQGPEFLTYFQNEAQLEKSRLLSDRFSAERPKGSFSTLEIQRTEQGDSAMYLCSSSPRTGPYEQYFGPGTRLTVT.

About this clone itself: The junction departs from the called germline gene at one end, perhaps through a read error. V gene TRBV6-5 combines with J gene TRBJ1-2; TRBD1 aligns across 8 bases. Germline CDR1 MNHEY, CDR2 SVGAGI. The CDR3 length is 12 residues. The CDR3 protein is CAISSGGAGYTF. The CDR3 DNA reads as TGTGCCATCAGTTCAGGGGGCGCAGGCTACACCTTC.

The V and J genes are TRBV4-2 and TRBJ2-7; 15 bases match TRBD2. The V segment lost 10 bases and the J segment 6 bases; nucleotides outside the gene matches: 13. CDR1 is LGHNA, CDR2 YNFKEQ, per germline. This CDR3 is 16 amino acids long. The CDR3 reads CATTGGGLAGGTEQYF. The CDR3 coding sequence is TGTGCCACCACAGGGGGGGGACTAGCGGGAGGTACCGAGCAGTACTTC.

In this sample, this clone turned up a few times. Other DNA variants within this sample encode the same CDR3. CDR3 in DNA: TGTGCCAGCTCACCGGGACAGGGGCACACTGAAGCTTTCTTT. Translating it yields CASSPGQGHTEAFF. The J gene is TRBJ1-1, the V gene TRBV18; 10 positions agree with TRBD1. With 3 bases clipped from V and 3 bases from J, the junction kept 1 base outside the gene matches. Per germline, CDR1 KGHSH and CDR2 LQKENI. This CDR3 spans 14 amino acids.

The chain links TRBV28 to TRBJ1-2; TRBD1 might be the D (5 bases). The CDR3 extends over 12 amino acids. V lost 6 bases and J 7 bases, leaving 12 bases between the germline ends. Germline CDR1 is MDHEN and CDR2 is SYDVKM. The CDR3 sequence is CASSPRVGGYTF. The CDR3 DNA is TGTGCCAGCAGCCCCAGGGTAGGTGGCTACACCTTC.

This chain uses TRBV27 with TRBJ2-3; 10 positions match TRBD1. With 3 bases clipped from V and 0 bases from J, the junction kept 9 bases outside the gene matches. The CDR3 is 18 amino acids. Germline assignment: CDR1 MNHEY and CDR2 SMNVEV (reference sequence). The CDR3 here is CASSLSPGQGTSTDTQYF. As DNA, the CDR3 is TGTGCCAGCAGTTTGTCGCCGGGACAGGGGACGAGCACAGATACGCAGTATTTT.

V and J are TRBV25-1 and TRBJ1-1; D unresolved. Between the trimmed V and J ends, which lost 1 base and 6 bases, there was a span of 6 bases. Per germline, CDR1 MGHDK and CDR2 SYGVNS. The CDR3 covers 12 residues. The CDR3 region is CASSESGAEAFF. CDR3 DNA: TGTGCCAGCAGTGAATCGGGTGCTGAAGCTTTCTTT.

There are a few counts of this clone. The chain employs TRBV6-6 and TRBJ1-1; D is unresolved. With 2 bases removed from V and 0 bases from J, the gap between germline ends came to 4 bases. Germline values: CDR1 MNHNY, CDR2 SVGAGI (reference sequence). This CDR3 has 13 residues. The CDR3 nucleotides read TGTGCCAGCAGTTACACAGTGAACACTGAAGCTTTCTTT. Translation: CASSYTVNTEAFF.

The chain combines TRBV11-2 with TRBJ2-3; 12 nucleotides align to TRBD2. CDR1 and CDR2 (germline): SGHAT, FQNNGV. The ends lost 1 base at V and 6 bases at J; junction bases unmatched: 5. The CDR3 consists of 16 residues. This CDR3 reads CASSLGLAGAPDTQYF. The CDR3 coding sequence is TGTGCCAGCAGCTTAGGACTAGCGGGAGCCCCGGATACGCAGTATTTT.

J is TRBJ2-3 and V is TRBV6-1; possibly TRBD2 for D (6 bases). V shed 4 bases and J shed 5 bases, with 19 bases lying between them. This CDR3 has 16 residues. Germline CDR1 reads MNHNS; CDR2 reads SASEGT. The CDR3 coding sequence is TGTGCCAGCAGTGGATTGCCGGGGGTGCCGGGAGATACGCAGTATTTT. Translation gives CASSGLPGVPGDTQYF.

The chain has TRBV7-8 and TRBJ1-1; possible D gene TRBD1, 5 bases. Trimming stripped 3 bases from V and 2 bases from J, with 10 bases between. CDR1 is SGHVS and CDR2 is FQNEAQ in the germline V gene. This CDR3 is built from 14 residues. The CDR3: CASSLGGRNTEAFF. In DNA form, the CDR3 reads TGTGCCAGCAGCTTGGGGGGTAGAAACACTGAAGCTTTCTTT. The variable domain in full, with the rest retrieved from reference TRBV7-8 and TRBJ1-1, is GAGVSQSPRYKVAKRGQDVALRCDPISGHVSLFWYQQALGQGPEFLTYFQNEAQLDKSGLPSDRFFAERPEGSVSTLKIQRTQQEDSAVYLCASSLGGRNTEAFFGQGTRLTVV.

The chain has TRBV29-1 and TRBJ1-2; D gene unclear. Deletions cut 3 bases from V and 4 bases from J, with 15 bases between. Germline assignment: CDR1 SQVTM and CDR2 ANQGSEA. The CDR3 spans 14 residues. This CDR3 is CSVDHPPGLYGYTF. The CDR3 DNA reads as TGCAGCGTTGACCATCCTCCGGGTCTCTATGGCTACACCTTC.

The rearrangement uses TRBV7-8 and TRBJ1-2; D not resolved. Germline V gene lookup returns CDR1 SGHVS and CDR2 FQNEAQ. The ends were cut back, 8 bases at V and 8 bases at J, with 18 bases in the middle. This CDR3 has 13 residues. The CDR3: CASATISGGGYTF. In DNA form, the CDR3 reads TGTGCCAGCGCTACTATCTCCGGAGGCGGCTACACCTTC.

This clone was detected only a few times. The gene calls are TRBV19 and TRBJ1-2; 7 bases match TRBD1. V lost 6 bases, J lost 0 bases, and 4 bases stayed unmatched. Per germline, CDR1 LNHDA and CDR2 SQIVND (reference sequence). This CDR3 is built from 14 residues. The CDR3 nucleotides are TGTGCCAGTAGGATACAGGGGACTAACTATGGCTACACCTTC. Protein sequence: CASRIQGTNYGYTF.

In regard to this clone: Relative to the germline gene, one junction end is altered; a read error may explain this. V and J are TRBV7-7 and TRBJ1-1; tentatively, D is TRBD1 (6 bases). The CDR3 runs to 13 residues. The V gene's germline CDR1 is SSHAT and CDR2 FNYEAQ (reference sequence). CDR3 DNA: TGTGCTAGCAGTCCCGGGACAATCACTGAAGCTTTCTTT. Its protein is CASSPGTITEAFF.

The rearrangement joins TRBV27 to TRBJ2-7, with D possibly TRBD1 on 6 matching bases. CDR3 length: 13 residues. CDR1 is MNHEY and CDR2 is SMNVEV in the germline V gene (reference sequence). V lost 6 bases, J lost 1 base, and 10 bases lay in between. The CDR3 loop is CASRQGSSYEQYF. The CDR3 nucleotides read TGTGCCAGCAGACAGGGATCTTCCTACGAGCAGTACTTC.

This clone occurred a few times. This chain joins TRBV6-1 and TRBJ2-3, with D possibly TRBD1 on 5 matching bases. Trimming shortened V by 7 bases and J by 2 bases, and 13 bases separated the two germline ends. CDR1 and CDR2 (germline): MNHNS, SASEGT. The CDR3 is 14 residues long. CDR3 sequence: CASKGSLTTDTQYF. The CDR3, as DNA: TGTGCCAGCAAGGGGTCCTTAACCACAGATACGCAGTATTTT.

The V and J genes are TRBV5-4 and TRBJ2-2, with D maybe TRBD1 (6 bases). This CDR3 has 15 residues. The ends were cut back, 5 bases at V and 6 bases at J, with 17 bases in the middle. Germline V gives CDR1 SGHNT, CDR2 YYREEE (reference sequence). CDR3 residues: CASRATGSRAGELFF. The CDR3 nucleotides read TGTGCCAGCAGGGCAACAGGGAGCCGGGCCGGGGAGCTGTTTTTT.